This record looks at one TCR beta chain sequence and its context. Its recognized antigen is unknown. No much larger clonotype is one base removed from it; base qualities were not supplied. The data stem from a study of T cell changes during pregnancy in multiple sclerosis (dated by TCRdb to about 2019). At the level of the whole study: The study examined how the T cell repertoire changed over the course of pregnancy in women with multiple sclerosis.

The method behind the library was the immunoSEQ multiplex PCR assay. Here the immuneACCESS table is served through TCRdb, limited to in-frame sequences with V and J called. Missing clones are a known gap in these copies; in checked studies unresolved V genes cover under half, and the rest lacks a known reason. For this sample the table gives 120,000 or so clones, of which approximately 95% were detected only once. The ten largest clones add up to approximately 6.2% of the sample. Cut back by 10 bases and 2 bases, the V and J ends lie 18 bases apart. Spanning cysteine to phenylalanine, the CDR3 consists of 14 amino acids. Of the read, only the CDR3 DNA is kept; its 42 bases are in frame from base 1.

The material was peripheral blood, obtained before pregnancy. The sequence links TRBV23-1 to TRBJ2-7; the D segment could be TRBD1, given 6 matching bases. TRBV23-1 is placed among ORFs of uncertain function. The TCR sequence derives from a female donor with multiple sclerosis, enrolled in a pregnancy study. DNA sequence: TGCGCCAACCACACAGGGAAGGTTCCCTACGAGCAGTACTTC. It encodes CANHTGKVPYEQYF.